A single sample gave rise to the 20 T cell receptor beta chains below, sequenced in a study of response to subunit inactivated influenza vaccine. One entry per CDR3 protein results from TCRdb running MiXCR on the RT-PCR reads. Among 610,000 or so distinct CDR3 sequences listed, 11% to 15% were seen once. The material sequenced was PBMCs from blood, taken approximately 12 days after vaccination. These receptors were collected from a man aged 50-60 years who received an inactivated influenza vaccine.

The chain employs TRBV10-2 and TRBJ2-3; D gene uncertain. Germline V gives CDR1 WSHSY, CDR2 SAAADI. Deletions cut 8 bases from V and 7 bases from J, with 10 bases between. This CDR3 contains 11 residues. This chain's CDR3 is CASATGNTQYF. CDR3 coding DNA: TGCGCCAGCGCAACCGGCAATACGCAGTATTTT.

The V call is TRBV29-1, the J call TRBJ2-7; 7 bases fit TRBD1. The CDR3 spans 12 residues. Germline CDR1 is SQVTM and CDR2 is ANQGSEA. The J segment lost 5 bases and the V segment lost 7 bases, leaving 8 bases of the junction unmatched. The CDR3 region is CSAEDRPHEQYF. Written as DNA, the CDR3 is TGCAGCGCCGAGGACAGGCCACACGAGCAGTACTTC.

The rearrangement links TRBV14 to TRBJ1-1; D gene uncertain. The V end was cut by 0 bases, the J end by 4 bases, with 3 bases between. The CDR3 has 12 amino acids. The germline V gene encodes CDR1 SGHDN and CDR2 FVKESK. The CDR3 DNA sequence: TGTGCCAGCAGCCAAGATTTCACTGAAGCTTTCTTT. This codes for CASSQDFTEAFF.

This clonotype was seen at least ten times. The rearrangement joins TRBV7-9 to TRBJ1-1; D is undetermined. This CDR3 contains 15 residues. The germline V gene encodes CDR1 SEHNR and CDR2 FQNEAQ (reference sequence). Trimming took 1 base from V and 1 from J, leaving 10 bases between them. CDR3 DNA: TGTGCCAGCAGCTTAGGCGGTTCAGGGAACACTGAAGCTTTCTTT. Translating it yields CASSLGGSGNTEAFF. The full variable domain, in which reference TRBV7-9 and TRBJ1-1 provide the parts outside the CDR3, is DTGVSQNPRHKITKRGQNVTFRCDPISEHNRLYWYRQTLGQGPEFLTYFQNEAQLEKSRLLSDRFSAERPKGSFSTLEIQRTEQGDSAMYLCASSLGGSGNTEAFFGQGTRLTVV.

The CDR3 DNA sequence: TGTGCCAGCAGTCCGATCCCGGGGGCGAACACCGGGGAGCTGTTTTTT. It encodes CASSPIPGANTGELFF. The V gene is TRBV12-3 or TRBV12-4, the J gene TRBJ2-2, with a possible D match to TRBD2 (6 bases). This CDR3 has 16 amino acids. The V end lost 5 bases, the J end lost 0 bases, and 13 bases lay between the germline ends.

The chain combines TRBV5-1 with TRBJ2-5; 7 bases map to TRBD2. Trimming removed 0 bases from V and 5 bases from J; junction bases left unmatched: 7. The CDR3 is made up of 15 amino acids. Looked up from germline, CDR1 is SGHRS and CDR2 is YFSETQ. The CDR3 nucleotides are TGCGCCAGCAGCTTGGCCGTCCAGGGAGGGGAGACCCAGTACTTC. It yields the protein CASSLAVQGGETQYF.

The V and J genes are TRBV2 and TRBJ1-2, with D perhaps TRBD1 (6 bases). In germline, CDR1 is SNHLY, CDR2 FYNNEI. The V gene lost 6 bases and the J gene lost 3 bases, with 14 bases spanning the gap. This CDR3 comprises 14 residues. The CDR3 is CASSPQGLDYGYTF. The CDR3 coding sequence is TGTGCCAGCAGCCCCCAGGGGTTGGACTATGGCTACACCTTC. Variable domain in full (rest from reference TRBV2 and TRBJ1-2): EPEVTQTPSHQVTQMGQEVILRCVPISNHLYFYWYRQILGQKVEFLVSFYNNEISEKSEIFDDQFSVERPDGSNFTLKIRSTKLEDSAMYFCASSPQGLDYGYTFGSGTRLTVV.

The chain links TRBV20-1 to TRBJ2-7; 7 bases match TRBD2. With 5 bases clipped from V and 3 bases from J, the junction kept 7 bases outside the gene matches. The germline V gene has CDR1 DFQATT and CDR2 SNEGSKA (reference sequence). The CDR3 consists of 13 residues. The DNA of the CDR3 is TGCAGTGCTGGTGGAGCGGGGTTCTACGAGCAGTACTTC. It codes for CSAGGAGFYEQYF.

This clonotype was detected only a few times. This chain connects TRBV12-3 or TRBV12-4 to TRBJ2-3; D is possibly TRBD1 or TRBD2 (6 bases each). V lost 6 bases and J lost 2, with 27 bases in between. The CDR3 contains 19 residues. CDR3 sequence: CASRSSLGGSASFTDTQYF. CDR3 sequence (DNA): TGTGCCAGCAGATCCTCGTTGGGGGGCAGCGCTTCCTTCACAGATACGCAGTATTTT.

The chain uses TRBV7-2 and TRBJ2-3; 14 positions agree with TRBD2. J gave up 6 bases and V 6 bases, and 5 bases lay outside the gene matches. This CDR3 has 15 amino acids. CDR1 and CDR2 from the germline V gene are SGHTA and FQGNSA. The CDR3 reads CASSRLAGGWDTQYF. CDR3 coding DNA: TGTGCCAGCAGTAGACTAGCGGGGGGGTGGGATACGCAGTATTTT.

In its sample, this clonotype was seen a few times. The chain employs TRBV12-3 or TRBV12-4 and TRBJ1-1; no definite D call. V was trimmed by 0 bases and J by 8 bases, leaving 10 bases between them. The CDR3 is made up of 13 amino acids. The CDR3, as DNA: TGTGCCAGCAGTTTAGCAGGACGGGAAGAAGCTTTCTTT. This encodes CASSLAGREEAFF.

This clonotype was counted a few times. CDR3 nucleotide sequence: TGTGCCAGCAGTTTAACTTGGCAGACACTCAAAAACATTCAGTACTTC. It codes for CASSLTWQTLKNIQYF. J is TRBJ2-4 and V is TRBV12-3 or TRBV12-4; D is undetermined. V dropped 2 bases and J dropped 3 bases, with 14 bases sitting between them. The CDR3 consists of 16 residues.

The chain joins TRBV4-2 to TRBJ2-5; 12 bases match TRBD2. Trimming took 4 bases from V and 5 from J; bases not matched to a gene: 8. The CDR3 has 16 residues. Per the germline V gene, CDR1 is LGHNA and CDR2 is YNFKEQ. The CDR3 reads CASSRSTSGSFETQYF. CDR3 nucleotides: TGTGCCAGCAGCCGATCGACTAGCGGGAGTTTTGAGACCCAGTACTTC.

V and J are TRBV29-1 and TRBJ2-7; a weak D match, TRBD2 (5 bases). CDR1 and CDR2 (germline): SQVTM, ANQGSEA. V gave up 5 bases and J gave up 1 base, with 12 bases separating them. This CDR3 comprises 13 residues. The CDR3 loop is CSVWAGPSYEQYF. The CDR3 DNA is TGCAGCGTTTGGGCGGGTCCATCCTACGAGCAGTACTTC.

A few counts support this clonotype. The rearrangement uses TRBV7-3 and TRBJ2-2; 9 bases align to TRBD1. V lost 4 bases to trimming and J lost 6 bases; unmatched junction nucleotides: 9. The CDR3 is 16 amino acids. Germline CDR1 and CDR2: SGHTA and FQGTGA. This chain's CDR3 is CASSWTGTGSSGELFF. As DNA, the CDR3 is TGTGCCAGCAGCTGGACCGGGACAGGGAGTTCCGGGGAGCTGTTTTTT.

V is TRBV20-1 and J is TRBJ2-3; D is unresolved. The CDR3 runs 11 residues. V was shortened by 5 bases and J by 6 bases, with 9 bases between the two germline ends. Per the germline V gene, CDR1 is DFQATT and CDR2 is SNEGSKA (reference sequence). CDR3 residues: CSAATLDTQYF. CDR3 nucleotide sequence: TGCAGTGCTGCTACACTCGATACGCAGTATTTT.

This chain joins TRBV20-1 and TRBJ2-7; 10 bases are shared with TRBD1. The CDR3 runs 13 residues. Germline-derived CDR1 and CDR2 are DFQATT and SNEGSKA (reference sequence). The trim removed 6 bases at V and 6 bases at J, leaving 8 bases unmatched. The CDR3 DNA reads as TGCAGTGCAACGGACAGGGGGGTCAGCGAGCAGTACTTC. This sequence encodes CSATDRGVSEQYF.

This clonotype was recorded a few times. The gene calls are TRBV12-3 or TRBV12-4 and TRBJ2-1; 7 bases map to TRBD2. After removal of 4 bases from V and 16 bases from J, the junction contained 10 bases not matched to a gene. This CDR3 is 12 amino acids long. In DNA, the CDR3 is TGTGCCAGCAGTTATGGCGGGAGATCGGGATTCTTC. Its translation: CASSYGGRSGFF.

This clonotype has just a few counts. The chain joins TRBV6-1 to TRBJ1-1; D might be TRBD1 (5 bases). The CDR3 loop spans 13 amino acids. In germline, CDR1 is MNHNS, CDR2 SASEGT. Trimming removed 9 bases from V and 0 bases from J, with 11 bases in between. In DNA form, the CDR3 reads TGTGCCAGTGGGGGACGGTTGAACACTGAAGCTTTCTTT. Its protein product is CASGGRLNTEAFF.

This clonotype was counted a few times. The CDR3 loop is CASSLSLAGGHDTQYF. The CDR3 nucleotides read TGCGCCAGCAGCTTGAGTCTAGCGGGGGGGCACGATACGCAGTATTTT. This chain links TRBV5-1 with TRBJ2-3, with 12 bases lining up with TRBD2. The CDR3 extends over 16 amino acids. Germline CDR1 is SGHRS and CDR2 is YFSETQ. The V gene end was trimmed by 1 base and the J gene end by 6 bases; junction bases not matched to a gene: 6.